This T cell receptor (beta chain) emerged from a study of blood T cell repertoires in COVID-19. Study summary: There were acute and convalescent COVID-19 samples, and they came from the United States, Italy and Spain. Nucleic acid was either cDNA or gDNA, and it came from T cells, B-cell-depleted T cells, or PBMCs.

Germline CDR1 is GTSNPN and CDR2 is SVGIG (reference sequence). With V trimmed by 8 bases and J by 2 bases, 4 bases remained unmatched. The length of the CDR3 is 12 residues. Under the authors' procedure: Scientists estimated how many nucleated cells there were by amplifying reference gene primers. The assay was immunoSEQ multiplex PCR, and TCRdb's table has in-frame clones only and misses some. For V, J and clone size, that table is used; D and trimming come from the DNA. The profile shows some 310,000 clones, roughly 87% of them singletons. The clonotype originates from a man aged 50 or older with active or convalescent COVID-19. J is TRBJ1-1 and V is TRBV30; TRBD1 matches 8 bases. The sequencing sample was made of peripheral blood. CDR3 region: CARDRINTEAFF. CDR3 DNA sequence: TGTGCCCGGGACAGGATCAACACTGAAGCTTTCTTT. The full variable domain, with the rest looked up from reference TRBV30 and TRBJ1-1, is SQTIHQWPATLVQPVGSPLSLECTVEGTSNPNLYWYRQAAGRGLQLLFYSVGIGQISSEVPQNLSASRPQDRQFILSSKKLLLSDSGFYLCARDRINTEAFFGQGTRLTVV.